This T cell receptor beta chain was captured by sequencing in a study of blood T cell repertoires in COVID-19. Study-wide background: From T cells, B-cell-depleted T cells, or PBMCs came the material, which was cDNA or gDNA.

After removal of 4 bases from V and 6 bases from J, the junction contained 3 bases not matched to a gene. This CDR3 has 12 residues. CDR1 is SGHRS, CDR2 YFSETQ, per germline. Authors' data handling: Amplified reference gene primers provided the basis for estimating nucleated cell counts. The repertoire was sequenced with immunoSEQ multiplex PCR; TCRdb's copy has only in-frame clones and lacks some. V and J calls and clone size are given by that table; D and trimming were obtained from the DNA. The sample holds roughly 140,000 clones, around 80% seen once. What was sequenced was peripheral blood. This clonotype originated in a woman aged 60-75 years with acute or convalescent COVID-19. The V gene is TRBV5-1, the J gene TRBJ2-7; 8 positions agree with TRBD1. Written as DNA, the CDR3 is TGCGCCAGCAGCACACAGGGGGTCGAGCAGTACTTC. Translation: CASSTQGVEQYF.